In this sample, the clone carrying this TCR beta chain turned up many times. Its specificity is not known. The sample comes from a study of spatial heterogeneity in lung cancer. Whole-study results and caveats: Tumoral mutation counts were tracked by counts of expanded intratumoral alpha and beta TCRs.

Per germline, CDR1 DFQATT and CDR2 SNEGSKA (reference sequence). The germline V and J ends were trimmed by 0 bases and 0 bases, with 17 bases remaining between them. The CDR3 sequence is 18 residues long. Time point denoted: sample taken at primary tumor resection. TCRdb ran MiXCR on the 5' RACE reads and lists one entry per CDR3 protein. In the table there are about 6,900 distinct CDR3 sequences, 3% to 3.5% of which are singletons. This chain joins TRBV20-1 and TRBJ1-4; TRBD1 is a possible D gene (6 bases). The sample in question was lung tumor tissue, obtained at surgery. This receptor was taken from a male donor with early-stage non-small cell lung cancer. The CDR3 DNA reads TGCAGTGCTAGAGATCCCCGGGGGCGGGAATCAACTAATGAAAAACTGTTTTTT. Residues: CSARDPRGRESTNEKLFF.